The rows below give T cell receptor beta chains drawn from one sample of a study of T cell repertoires in cytomegalovirus infection. TCRdb fed the reads into MiXCR, producing one record per CDR3 protein. The sample includes approximately 120,000 distinct CDR3 sequences, roughly a third of them seen just once. The antigens these receptors bind are not known. The sample in question was CD8+ T cells from cultured PBMCs, obtained from culture after CMV antigen stimulation. These receptors were taken from a human donor in good health (CMV status not recorded). Some clones in this sample may be carry-over from other donors' samples. Each CDR3 is given with its conserved first and last residue. A D gene is named only where the DNA matches it firmly. Clone size is given for some rows only: seen once, a few or many times, or a class if the clone is expanded.

>TRBJ2-2|TRBV18|NA|15|TRBD1
CASSRDSTNTGELFF
TGTGCCAGCTCACGGGACAGTACGAACACCGGGGAGCTGTTTTTT
>TRBJ2-7|TRBV27|NA|15|TRBD1
CASSPGDRETYEQYF
TGTGCCAGCAGCCCGGGGGACAGGGAAACCTACGAGCAGTACTTC
>TRBJ1-6|TRBV6-1|few|15|NA
CASSEFGQNNSPLHF
TGTGCCAGCAGTGAGTTCGGACAGAATAATTCACCCCTCCACTTT
>TRBJ1-1|TRBV4-1|few|15|TRBD1
CASSQGGGLNTEAFF
TGCGCCAGCAGCCAAGGAGGGGGCTTGAACACTGAAGCTTTCTTT
>TRBJ2-7|TRBV4-1|NA|14|TRBD1
CASSQGTGFYEQYF
TGCGCCAGCAGCCAAGGGACAGGATTCTACGAGCAGTACTTC
>TRBJ2-2|TRBV24-1|NA|16|TRBD1
CATSDSGTAYTGELFF
TGTGCCACCAGTGACTCCGGGACAGCTTACACCGGGGAGCTGTTTTTT
>TRBJ1-6|TRBV6-2/TRBV6-3|NA|14|TRBD1
CASSPGTGNSPLHF
TGTGCCAGCAGTCCCGGGACAGGGAATTCACCCCTCCACTTT
>TRBJ1-2|TRBV20-1|few|13|NA
CSARDQGGTGYTF
TGCAGTGCTAGAGATCAAGGGGGAACAGGCTACACCTTC
>TRBJ2-5|TRBV29-1|few|13|NA
CSASASQQETQYF
TGCAGCGCTTCCGCGTCGCAACAAGAGACCCAGTACTTC
>TRBJ2-4|TRBV6-6|NA|22|NA
CASSYPSLSGAAVGMAKNIQYF
TGTGCCAGCAGTTACCCCTCGTTGAGTGGGGCCGCGGTAGGGATGGCCAAAAACATTCAGTACTTC